Listed here are 22 T cell receptor beta chains from one sample, sequenced in a study of identical twins. TCRdb redid the calling of the 5' RACE reads with MiXCR, one entry per CDR3 protein. The sample lists around 570,000 distinct CDR3 sequences, more than 9% occurring once. These data also formed part of another study, on yellow fever vaccine responses in identical twins.

Sequencing input: PBMCs. These receptor sequences come from a woman in her late teens or twenties in good health.

The chain links TRBV18 to TRBJ2-7; D is perhaps TRBD2 (6 bases). The germline V and J ends were trimmed by 8 bases and 6 bases, with 20 bases remaining between them. CDR3 length: 14 residues. Looked up from germline, CDR1 is KGHSH and CDR2 is LQKENI. The CDR3 region is CASTMGPGVSEQYF. CDR3 in DNA: TGTGCCAGCACAATGGGACCGGGAGTCAGCGAGCAGTACTTC.

This clonotype was found many times. This chain joins TRBV4-3 and TRBJ2-1; D is uncertain. The CDR3 loop spans 15 amino acids. V lost 4 bases, J lost 2 bases, and 12 bases lay in between. CDR1 is LGHNA, CDR2 YSLEER, per germline. The CDR3, as DNA: TGCGCCAGCAGCCGTGTCTCCGGCACCTACAATGAGCAGTTCTTC. This sequence encodes CASSRVSGTYNEQFF.

The chain employs TRBV5-1 and TRBJ2-5; D possibly corresponds to TRBD2 (5 bases). The germline CDR1 and CDR2 sequences are SGHRS and YFSETQ. The V end was cut by 4 bases, the J end by 1 base, with 11 bases between. This CDR3 contains 14 residues. The CDR3 reads CASSVTDSQETQYF. CDR3 bases: TGCGCCAGCAGCGTGACGGACTCCCAAGAGACCCAGTACTTC. Based on the CDR3 plus reference TRBV5-1 and TRBJ2-5, the full variable domain is KAGVTQTPRYLIKTRGQQVTLSCSPISGHRSVSWYQQTPGQGLQFLFEYFSETQRNKGNFPGRFSGRQFSNSRSEMNVSTLELGDSALYLCASSVTDSQETQYFGPGTRLLVL.

This clonotype has a count of ten or more. This chain connects TRBV10-3 to TRBJ2-7; no reliable D call. The CDR3 contains 12 residues. CDR1 is ENHRY and CDR2 is SYGVKD in the germline V gene. V lost 6 bases, J lost 0 bases, and 6 bases lay in between. The CDR3 DNA is TGTGCCATCAGGGGAATCTCCTACGAGCAGTACTTC. Its protein product is CAIRGISYEQYF.

As concerns this clonotype: An end of the junction differs from the germline gene, which may be a read error. V gene TRBV7-7 combines with J gene TRBJ2-2, with D uncertain. Germline lookup yields CDR1 SSHAT and CDR2 FNYEAQ (reference sequence). The CDR3 runs to 18 residues. This CDR3 reads CASSLGSTSPLNTGELFF. CDR3 bases: TGTGCTAGCAGCTTAGGATCTACAAGCCCCCTGAACACCGGGGAGCTGTTTTTT.

The chain has TRBV30 and TRBJ2-1; TRBD2 is a possible D gene (6 bases). The CDR3 has 14 residues. V lost 5 bases and J 3 bases, leaving 14 bases between the germline ends. Germline assignment: CDR1 GTSNPN and CDR2 SVGIG (reference sequence). The CDR3 here is CAWDQEGVYNEQFF. Written as DNA, the CDR3 is TGTGCCTGGGACCAGGAGGGAGTCTACAATGAGCAGTTCTTC.

This clonotype was seen a few times. The rearrangement joins TRBV24-1 to TRBJ1-2; TRBD1 might be the D (5 bases). This CDR3 has 13 residues. V was cut by 1 base and J by 6 bases, with 8 bases left in between. Per germline, CDR1 KGHDR and CDR2 SFDVKD. CDR3 sequence: CATSDFGRDGYTF. The DNA for the CDR3 is TGTGCCACCAGTGATTTCGGCAGGGATGGCTACACCTTC.

The chain has TRBV7-2 and TRBJ2-5; 7 bases are a match to TRBD1. The CDR3 consists of 13 residues. CDR1 SGHTA and CDR2 FQGNSA come from the germline V gene. With V trimmed by 7 bases and J by 5 bases, 7 bases remained unmatched. The CDR3 region is CASTGQEGETQYF. The DNA for the CDR3 is TGTGCCAGCACAGGACAGGAAGGGGAGACCCAGTACTTC. The complete variable domain, with remaining parts taken from reference TRBV7-2 and TRBJ2-5, reads GAGVSQSPSNKVTEKGKDVELRCDPISGHTALYWYRQSLGQGLEFLIYFQGNSAPDKSGLPSDRFSAERTGGSVSTLTIQRTQQEDSAVYLCASTGQEGETQYFGPGTRLLVL.

The chain links TRBV4-2 to TRBJ2-5; 16 bases align to TRBD2. CDR3 length: 18 amino acids. Trimming at V came to 0 bases and at J to 1 base, leaving 2 bases not matched to a gene. The germline CDR1 and CDR2 sequences are LGHNA and YNFKEQ. CDR3 in DNA: TGTGCCAGCAGCCAAGATGGGACTAGCGGGGGGGCCCAAGAGACCCAGTACTTC. Translated, it gives CASSQDGTSGGAQETQYF.

The gene calls are TRBV10-3 and TRBJ2-4; possibly TRBD1 for D (5 bases). This CDR3 comprises 16 residues. From germline, CDR1 is ENHRY and CDR2 SYGVKD. The V end was cut by 0 bases, the J end by 2 bases, with 11 bases between. Here the CDR3 reads CAISESQGVPKNIQYF. The CDR3 nucleotides are TGTGCCATCAGTGAGTCGCAGGGTGTGCCCAAAAACATTCAGTACTTC.

A remark on this clonotype: The junction shows a germline mismatch at one end, possibly a read error. This sequence joins TRBV12-3 or TRBV12-4 and TRBJ1-5, with a tentative D call TRBD1 (6 bases). The CDR3 sequence is 13 residues long. This chain's CDR3 is CASSFGGGQPLHF. DNA of the CDR3: TGTGCCAGCAGTTTTGGGGGCGGTCAGCCCCTGCATTTT.

The sample holds many counts of this clonotype. V is TRBV12-3 or TRBV12-4 and J is TRBJ2-1; possible D gene TRBD2, 5 bases. With 6 bases removed from V and 5 bases from J, the gap between germline ends came to 23 bases. CDR3 length: 17 residues. The chain's CDR3 is CASSLRTQLEDHNEQFF. The CDR3 DNA is TGTGCCAGCAGCCTGAGGACTCAGCTCGAGGACCACAATGAGCAGTTCTTC.

The table lists this clonotype with a few counts. V usage is TRBV12-3 or TRBV12-4 and J usage is TRBJ2-3, with 15 bases fitting TRBD2. Unmatched junction bases numbered 6, after V lost 5 bases and J lost 3 bases. This CDR3 region has 17 residues. CDR3 in DNA: TGTGCCAGCAGTGGAGGACTAGCGGGGGGGCGTACAGATACGCAGTATTTT. It translates to CASSGGLAGGRTDTQYF.

This clonotype was seen ten or more times. The gene calls are TRBV29-1 and TRBJ2-1; D is unclear. Germline V CDR1 and CDR2: SQVTM, ANQGSEA. CDR3 length equals 11 residues. Trimming removed 6 bases at V and 8 bases at J, with 11 bases between. The CDR3 protein is CSVRFLDEQFF. CDR3 DNA: TGCAGCGTCCGCTTTTTGGATGAGCAGTTCTTC.

This clonotype showed up many times. The chain links TRBV10-3 to TRBJ2-1; 10 positions agree with TRBD2. J gave up 3 bases and V 4 bases, and 3 bases lay outside the gene matches. Germline-derived CDR1 and CDR2 are ENHRY and SYGVKD. The length of the CDR3 is 15 residues. CDR3 region: CAISGGTSDYNEQFF. The CDR3 nucleotides are TGTGCCATCAGTGGTGGGACTAGCGACTACAATGAGCAGTTCTTC.

The V and J genes are TRBV20-1 and TRBJ2-7; a weak D match, TRBD2 (7 bases). CDR3 length equals 14 residues. V was shortened by 0 bases and J by 4 bases, with 13 bases between the two germline ends. Germline V gene lookup returns CDR1 DFQATT and CDR2 SNEGSKA (reference sequence). CDR3 in amino acids: CSARDGGGQYEQYF. The CDR3 DNA sequence: TGCAGTGCTAGAGATGGGGGGGGGCAGTACGAGCAGTACTTC.

The V and J genes are TRBV4-2 and TRBJ2-7, with 9 bases aligning to TRBD2. Trimming cost V 3 bases and J 3 bases; bases outside gene matches: 6. The CDR3 loop spans 15 amino acids. Germline V CDR1 and CDR2: LGHNA, YNFKEQ. DNA for the CDR3: TGTGCCAGCAGCCAGCCGGGACTAGCTTACTACGAGCAGTACTTC. It yields the protein CASSQPGLAYYEQYF.

The sample holds many counts of this clonotype. The rearrangement joins TRBV7-9 to TRBJ2-7; 9 positions agree with TRBD1. The germline CDR1 and CDR2 sequences are SEHNR and FQNEAQ (reference sequence). The V gene end was trimmed by 2 bases and the J gene end by 3 bases; junction bases not matched to a gene: 8. The CDR3 totals 16 residues. The DNA of the CDR3 is TGTGCCAGCAGCTTACCAGGCGGACAGGGGATCTACGAGCAGTACTTC. Translation: CASSLPGGQGIYEQYF.

The genes are TRBV15 and TRBJ2-1; 11 bases agree with TRBD2. Looked up from germline, CDR1 is LNHNV and CDR2 is YYDKDF (reference sequence). Germline trimming cut 5 bases from V and 4 bases from J; bases unmatched to any gene: 4. The CDR3 is made up of 15 amino acids. DNA of the CDR3: TGTGCCACCAGCCCTCGACTAGCGGGATACAATGAGCAGTTCTTC. Encoded protein: CATSPRLAGYNEQFF.

The V and J genes are TRBV12-3 or TRBV12-4 and TRBJ2-3; D ambiguous. The CDR3 covers 14 residues. The ends were cut back, 1 base at V and 4 bases at J, with 9 bases in the middle. The DNA for the CDR3 is TGTGCCAGCAGTTTAGTGGCGATGGCAGATACGCAGTATTTT. Its translation is CASSLVAMADTQYF.

This chain uses TRBV5-1 with TRBJ2-7; TRBD2 might be the D (6 bases). V lost 6 bases and J 0 bases, leaving 13 bases between the germline ends. The CDR3 covers 14 residues. CDR1 SGHRS and CDR2 YFSETQ come from the germline V gene. In DNA, the CDR3 is TGCGCCAGCAAGGAGGGGCCTTCCTCCTACGAGCAGTACTTC. Protein: CASKEGPSSYEQYF. Full variable domain (outside the CDR3, taken from reference TRBV5-1 and TRBJ2-7): KAGVTQTPRYLIKTRGQQVTLSCSPISGHRSVSWYQQTPGQGLQFLFEYFSETQRNKGNFPGRFSGRQFSNSRSEMNVSTLELGDSALYLCASKEGPSSYEQYFGPGTRLTVT.

This clonotype was observed many times. The genes are TRBV5-1 and TRBJ2-1; D unclear. Trimming took 0 bases from V and 7 from J, leaving 14 bases between them. The germline gives CDR1 SGHRS, CDR2 YFSETQ. The CDR3 consists of 15 residues. The chain's CDR3 is CASSLEGSLGNEQFF. The CDR3 bases are TGCGCCAGCAGCTTGGAAGGGTCGTTGGGGAATGAGCAGTTCTTC.